The present T cell receptor (beta chain) was sequenced within a study of T cell changes during pregnancy in multiple sclerosis. Per germline, CDR1 SNHLY and CDR2 FYNNEI. V gave up 3 bases and J gave up 2 bases; unmatched junction bases: 4. The CDR3 runs 15 residues. Generated by immunoSEQ multiplex PCR, the TCRdb table keeps only in-frame clones and is missing some. Among 40,000 to 45,000 clones, around 92% were seen once, and the ten largest hold roughly 0.55%. This clonotype was obtained from a female donor with multiple sclerosis, enrolled in a pregnancy study. This sequence joins TRBV2 and TRBJ2-3, with 8 positions matching TRBD2. Source: CD4+ T cells from peripheral blood mononuclear cells, taken in the third trimester of pregnancy. CDR3 region: CASSDGRGATDTQYF. CDR3 bases: TGTGCCAGCAGTGACGGGCGGGGGGCCACAGATACGCAGTATTTT. The full variable domain, rest sourced from reference TRBV2 and TRBJ2-3, is EPEVTQTPSHQVTQMGQEVILRCVPISNHLYFYWYRQILGQKVEFLVSFYNNEISEKSEIFDDQFSVERPDGSNFTLKIRSTKLEDSAMYFCASSDGRGATDTQYFGPGTRLTVL.